The 14 T cell receptor beta chains listed next were all sequenced from one sample in a study of metastatic and nonmetastatic thyroid tumors. TCRdb re-analyzed the PCR reads using MiXCR. The sample holds tens of thousands of clones, 19% seen once. Each patient came to thyroid surgery without any prior treatment (of any kind). The sample taken for sequencing was blood. These receptors all stem from a male donor with papillary thyroid cancer or a benign thyroid nodule (not recorded which). Some clones in this sample may be carry-over from other donors' samples.

There are a few counts of this clone. It may be a read error: a sequence one base away is much more abundant. V gene TRBV6-1 combines with J gene TRBJ2-7; tentative D call: TRBD2 (5 bases). From germline, CDR1 is MNHNS and CDR2 SASEGT. Trimming pared 8 bases from V and 4 bases from J, leaving 15 bases between. This CDR3 region has 13 residues. The CDR3 here is CASGSGSSYEQYF. DNA for the CDR3: TGTGCCAGCGGTAGTGGGAGTTCATACGAGCAGTACTTC.

This clone was recorded many times. This rearrangement joins TRBV20-1 to TRBJ2-7, with TRBD1 as a possible D gene (6 bases). Germline V gene lookup returns CDR1 DFQATT and CDR2 SNEGSKA (reference sequence). The ends were cut back, 3 bases at V and 7 bases at J, with 19 bases in the middle. The CDR3 has 14 residues. CDR3 bases: TGCAGTGCTAGGAACAGGGTGGACTTATGGGAGCAGTACTTC. It yields the protein CSARNRVDLWEQYF.

This clone was seen at least ten times. The chain is built from TRBV13 and TRBJ1-1; D is uncertain. The CDR3 is 16 residues long. Looked up from germline, CDR1 is PRHDT and CDR2 is FYEKMQ (reference sequence). Trimming pared 4 bases from V and 5 bases from J, leaving 20 bases between. CDR3 DNA sequence: TGTGCCAGCAGCTCGAATCCCGGGCCCCCGGGGACTGAAGCTTTCTTT. Translated, it gives CASSSNPGPPGTEAFF.

This clone has ten or more counts. V is TRBV5-1 and J is TRBJ2-3; D is possibly TRBD2 (5 bases). Trimming took 4 bases from V and 4 from J, leaving 13 bases between them. The CDR3 is made up of 14 amino acids. The V gene's germline CDR1 is SGHRS and CDR2 YFSETQ. The CDR3 region has the DNA TGCGCCAGCAGCCCGGATGTCGGGGCAGATACGCAGTATTTT. Translating gives CASSPDVGADTQYF.

This clone was seen once. The CDR3 region has the DNA TGTGCCTGGAGTGAATTTGATATCGAGCAGTACTTC. It codes for CAWSEFDIEQYF. The V and J genes are TRBV30 and TRBJ2-7; D not certain. The CDR3 contains 12 residues. V lost 1 base and J lost 6, with 10 bases in between. Germline V CDR1 and CDR2: GTSNPN, SVGIG (reference sequence).

Only a few counts were recorded for this clone. The rearrangement uses TRBV2 and TRBJ1-1, with no clear D. V shed 1 base and J shed 3 bases, with 12 bases lying between them. Per germline, CDR1 SNHLY and CDR2 FYNNEI. This CDR3 spans 15 amino acids. The CDR3 sequence: CASSEGEGMDTEAFF. CDR3 sequence (DNA): TGTGCCAGCAGTGAAGGGGAAGGGATGGACACTGAAGCTTTCTTT.

This clone was counted at least ten times. The chain recombines TRBV7-2 with TRBJ2-7; 7 bases align to TRBD1. CDR1 and CDR2 from the germline V gene are SGHTA and FQGNSA. The CDR3 covers 15 residues. V trimming: 1 base; J trimming: 2 bases; junction bases outside the gene matches: 5. The CDR3 region is CASSLGQGKTYEQYF. The CDR3 DNA sequence: TGTGCCAGCAGCTTAGGACAGGGTAAAACCTACGAGCAGTACTTC.

Many counts were recorded for this clone. The chain has TRBV11-1 and TRBJ2-6; no clear D gene. The CDR3 runs 14 residues. The ends were cut back, 5 bases at V and 2 bases at J, with 7 bases in the middle. Germline lookup yields CDR1 SGHAT and CDR2 FQDESV (reference sequence). DNA of the CDR3: TGTGCCAGCAGCCCAAGGACTGGGGCCAACGTCCTGACTTTC. Protein sequence: CASSPRTGANVLTF.

On this clone itself: Being one base from a much bigger clone, this may be a read error. The rearrangement links TRBV29-1 to TRBJ1-2; TRBD1 is a possible D gene (5 bases). The CDR3 is 12 amino acids. Between the trimmed V and J ends, which lost 3 bases and 6 bases, there was a span of 11 bases. In germline, CDR1 is SQVTM, CDR2 ANQGSEA. The CDR3 DNA reads as TGCAGCGTTGATCGGGACCCCAATGGCTACACCTTC. Protein product: CSVDRDPNGYTF.

By share of the sample, this clone is medium-sized. V and J are TRBV10-3 and TRBJ2-1, with D possibly matching TRBD2 (6 bases). Trimming shortened V by 2 bases and J by 4 bases, and 9 bases separated the two germline ends. The length of the CDR3 is 14 residues. The V gene's germline CDR1 is ENHRY and CDR2 SYGVKD. The CDR3 nucleotides are TGTGCCATCAGTGAGCCTAGCGAATACAATGAGCAGTTCTTC. Encoded protein: CAISEPSEYNEQFF.

The chain joins TRBV7-6 to TRBJ2-7; tentatively, D is TRBD1 or TRBD2 (6 bases each). The germline V and J ends were trimmed by 0 bases and 4 bases, with 10 bases remaining between them. The CDR3 runs to 14 residues. CDR1 is SGHVS, CDR2 FNYEAQ, per germline. CDR3 DNA: TGTGCCAGCAGCTTAGCCGGAGGGGGATACGAGCAGTACTTC. Encoded protein: CASSLAGGGYEQYF.

The V and J genes are TRBV16 and TRBJ1-1; D is possibly TRBD1 (5 bases). CDR1 KGHSY and CDR2 FQNENV come from the germline V gene. The CDR3 totals 12 residues. Trimming left V 6 bases short and J 4 bases short, with 9 bases between. DNA of the CDR3: TGTGCCAGCAGTCGTCAGGGCACTGAAGCTTTCTTT. Translating it yields CASSRQGTEAFF. Filled out from reference TRBV16 and TRBJ1-1, the complete variable domain reads GEEVAQTPKHLVRGEGQKAKLYCAPIKGHSYVFWYQQVLKNEFKFLISFQNENVFDETGMPKERFSAKCLPNSPCSLEIQATKLEDSAVYFCASSRQGTEAFFGQGTRLTVV.

This clone was found many times. This chain connects TRBV9 to TRBJ2-7; 9 bases line up with TRBD1. There are 15 residues in the CDR3. Germline values: CDR1 SGDLS, CDR2 YYNGEE. Germline trimming cut 2 bases from V and 2 bases from J; bases unmatched to any gene: 5. The CDR3 here is CASSVTGGPTYEQYF. The CDR3 DNA reads TGTGCCAGCAGCGTCACAGGGGGCCCCACCTACGAGCAGTACTTC.

Comments on this clone: Sequence at one end of the junction differs from germline and may be a read error. The chain has TRBV7-6 and TRBJ2-2; 10 bases fit TRBD2. The CDR3 is 17 residues long. In germline, CDR1 is SGHVS, CDR2 FNYEAQ. CDR3 region: CASILELAGDGTGELFF. The CDR3 bases are TGTGCCAGCATCTTAGAGCTAGCGGGAGATGGCACCGGGGAGCTGTTTTTT.